This TCR beta chain was sequenced in a study of blood T cell repertoires in COVID-19. Overall study context: Specimens from acute and convalescent COVID-19 originated in the United States, Italy and Spain. PBMCs, B-cell-depleted T cells, or T cells provided the cDNA or gDNA that made up the material.

Germline V lookup: CDR1 LGHDT, CDR2 YNNKEL (reference sequence). V lost 3 bases, J lost 4 bases, and 2 bases stayed unmatched. The CDR3 contains 13 residues. In the original workflow: Using reference gene primer amplification, nucleated cell counts were estimated. The table came from immunoSEQ multiplex PCR; TCRdb's copy has only in-frame clones and leaves some out. That table is the source of V, J and clone size, and D and trimming were worked out from the DNA. The table lists more than 70,000 clones, 86% of them singletons. This clonotype originated in a man aged 50 to 59 with active or convalescent COVID-19. The rearrangement uses TRBV3-1 (or the pseudogene TRBV3-2) and TRBJ2-7; TRBD2 aligns across 8 bases. The sequenced material came from peripheral blood. For the CDR3, the DNA is TGTGCCAGCAGCCAGGCGGGGGGATACGAGCAGTACTTC. It yields the protein CASSQAGGYEQYF.